The text below deals with one T cell receptor beta chain. What it binds is unknown. Profiled with immunoSEQ multiplex PCR; TCRdb holds only in-frame clones, not every one. Among more than 30,000 clones listed, around 80% were seen once. Isolating CD4+ T cells followed approximately nine days of culture. This CDR3 has 14 amino acids. The germline V gene has CDR1 ENHRY and CDR2 SYGVKD. V dropped 3 bases and J dropped 6; count of bases not matched to a gene: 3. This sample was taken from a study of vaccination effects on CD4 cells after COVID-19. Study background: Wells each received 2.2 million or so PBMC, cultured with approximately 9.1 IU/ml IL-2 and roughly 9.3 ug/ml peptides.

Study-level results: Just 1 of 255 vaccine-induced clones in healthy recipients was cross-reactive.

The sequence was collected from a human donor who received a COVID-19 vaccine. Source: CD4+ T cells from PBMCs cultured without peptide, taken before COVID-19 vaccination. The V and J genes are TRBV10-3 and TRBJ2-2; TRBD1 matches 8 bases. The CDR3 DNA sequence: TGTGCCATCAGTGAACAACAGGGGGCCGGGGAGCTGTTTTTT. It is translated as CAISEQQGAGELFF.